These 27 T cell receptor beta chains were sequenced from one sample in a study of blood T cell repertoires in COVID-19. Profiled with immunoSEQ multiplex PCR; TCRdb holds only in-frame clones, not every one. The data hold some 270,000 clones, with about nine tenths observed a single time. The sequencing input was PBMCs or T cells enriched from blood (not recorded which). Every receptor here comes from a woman aged 40 to 50 who had recovered from COVID-19.

This clone was seen just once. V and J are TRBV29-1 and TRBJ2-1, with D perhaps matching TRBD1 (6 bases). Per the germline V gene, CDR1 is SQVTM and CDR2 is ANQGSEA. The CDR3 runs 14 residues. The CDR3 sequence is CRASQGGFDNEQFF. CDR3 in DNA: TGCAGGGCCTCACAGGGTGGATTCGACAATGAGCAGTTCTTC.

This clone was counted a single time. The CDR3 sequence is CASSLRGSNYEQYF. The DNA for the CDR3 is TGCGCCAGCAGCTTGCGAGGCAGTAACTACGAGCAGTACTTC. This sequence joins TRBV5-1 and TRBJ2-7; D unresolved. CDR3 size: 14 residues. The V and J ends lost 1 base and 3 bases respectively, with 11 bases between them. CDR1 is SGHRS, CDR2 YFSETQ, per germline.

The chain joins TRBV25-1 to TRBJ2-1, with 10 bases identical to TRBD2. This CDR3 region has 15 residues. Germline V gives CDR1 MGHDK, CDR2 SYGVNS. The V segment lost 5 bases and the J segment 2 bases; nucleotides outside the gene matches: 3. The CDR3 DNA reads TGTGCCAGCAGTTTTGGACTAGCGGCCTACAATGAGCAGTTCTTC. This sequence encodes CASSFGLAAYNEQFF.

The chain is built from TRBV7-9 and TRBJ2-2, with TRBD2 identical over 8 bases. The germline V gene has CDR1 SEHNR and CDR2 FQNEAQ (reference sequence). The CDR3 has 15 amino acids. The V segment lost 1 base and the J segment 7 bases; nucleotides outside the gene matches: 5. The CDR3 DNA reads TGTGCCAGCAGCTTAGTCGGGAGGGCCTTCGGGGAGCTGTTTTTT. It translates to CASSLVGRAFGELFF.

V is TRBV27 and J is TRBJ1-2; 8 bases are a match to TRBD1. With V trimmed by 5 bases and J by 3 bases, 8 bases remained unmatched. The germline V gene has CDR1 MNHEY and CDR2 SMNVEV (reference sequence). The CDR3 runs to 15 residues. DNA for the CDR3: TGTGCCAGCAGTCGAGGCAGGGGGCTGGACTATGGCTACACCTTC. It translates to CASSRGRGLDYGYTF.

This chain joins TRBV6-5 and TRBJ2-1, with D maybe TRBD1 (6 bases). The CDR3 totals 14 residues. The germline V gene has CDR1 MNHEY and CDR2 SVGAGI. V lost 3 bases and J lost 7, with 13 bases in between. CDR3 residues: CASSYSGGRNEQFF. The CDR3 DNA follows: TGTGCCAGCAGTTATAGTGGGGGCCGAAATGAGCAGTTCTTC.

V and J are TRBV28 and TRBJ1-1; no firm D call. V gave up 1 base and J gave up 5 bases, with 5 bases separating them. The CDR3 has 12 amino acids. CDR1 and CDR2 (germline): MDHEN, SYDVKM. The CDR3 reads CASSLLATEAFF. CDR3 bases: TGTGCCAGCAGTTTATTAGCTACTGAAGCTTTCTTT.

CDR3 coding DNA: TGTGCCAGTCGTGGGGGGGCGCGGGGTGAAAAACTGTTTTTT. Amino acids: CASRGGARGEKLFF. The gene calls are TRBV19 and TRBJ1-4; tentatively, D is TRBD1 (6 bases). Trimming pared 8 bases from V and 7 bases from J, leaving 17 bases between. CDR1 LNHDA and CDR2 SQIVND come from the germline V gene (reference sequence). The CDR3 runs to 14 residues. Looking up the rest from reference TRBV19 and TRBJ1-4 gives the full variable domain: DGGITQSPKYLFRKEGQNVTLSCEQNLNHDAMYWYRQDPGQGLRLIYYSQIVNDFQKGDIAEGYSVSREKKESFPLTVTSAQKNPTAFYLCASRGGARGEKLFFGSGTQLSVL.

DNA of the CDR3: TGTGCCAGCAGCCGTCCAAGGAGCACTGAAGCTTTCTTT. The encoded protein is CASSRPRSTEAFF. The rearrangement links TRBV5-4 to TRBJ1-1, with no clear D. Germline CDR1 reads SGHNT; CDR2 reads YYREEE (reference sequence). The CDR3 length is 13 residues. Trimming stripped 4 bases from V and 4 bases from J, with 11 bases between.

This chain links TRBV5-5 with TRBJ2-7; 9 nucleotides align to TRBD2. The germline V gene encodes CDR1 SGHKS and CDR2 YYEKEE (reference sequence). V lost 4 bases to trimming and J lost 3 bases; unmatched junction nucleotides: 17. The CDR3 runs to 18 residues. The CDR3: CASSHDKGAGGFLYEQYF. The CDR3, as DNA: TGTGCCAGCAGCCACGATAAGGGAGCGGGGGGCTTTCTCTACGAGCAGTACTTC.

The chain combines TRBV3-1 (or the pseudogene TRBV3-2) with TRBJ2-1, with 9 bases that match TRBD2. Germline assignment: CDR1 LGHDT and CDR2 YNNKEL (reference sequence). The CDR3 is made up of 13 amino acids. V dropped 3 bases and J dropped 14; count of bases not matched to a gene: 8. The CDR3 reads CASSQEGTSRKFF. The CDR3 region has the DNA TGTGCCAGCAGCCAGGAAGGGACTAGCAGGAAGTTCTTC.

The J gene is TRBJ2-1, the V gene TRBV6-1, with D possibly being TRBD2 (6 bases). CDR1 and CDR2 (germline): MNHNS, SASEGT. The CDR3 contains 17 residues. Trimming cost V 2 bases and J 6 bases, with 20 bases left between them. CDR3: CASSERGVMGLINEQFF. Written as DNA, the CDR3 is TGTGCCAGCAGTGAACGCGGTGTTATGGGACTTATCAATGAGCAGTTCTTC.

The rearrangement joins TRBV7-2 to TRBJ1-1; D not certain. Germline V gene sequence: CDR1 SGHTA, CDR2 FQGNSA. V lost 2 bases and J lost 4, with 17 bases in between. This CDR3 spans 16 amino acids. CDR3 loop: CASSLTPGVAGTEAFF. Written as DNA, the CDR3 is TGTGCCAGCAGCTTAACTCCCGGGGTAGCCGGCACTGAAGCTTTCTTT.

This clone has a handful of counts. The chain uses TRBV7-9 and TRBJ1-2; the match to TRBD1 covers 9 bases. The trim removed 5 bases at V and 8 bases at J, leaving 9 bases unmatched. The CDR3 contains 14 residues. Germline V gene lookup returns CDR1 SEHNR and CDR2 FQNEAQ (reference sequence). CDR3 region: CASSVGQGWPGYTF. CDR3 DNA: TGTGCCAGCAGCGTCGGACAGGGGTGGCCAGGCTACACCTTC.

The genes are TRBV4-3 and TRBJ2-6; TRBD2 matches at 9 bases. Germline V gene sequence: CDR1 LGHNA, CDR2 YSLEER. Trimming took 1 base from V and 0 from J; bases not matched to a gene: 4. The CDR3 totals 18 residues. The CDR3 region has the DNA TGCGCCAGCAGCCAAGCCCCAGCGGGAGGCTCTGGGGCCAACGTCCTGACTTTC. Amino acid sequence: CASSQAPAGGSGANVLTF.

The genes are TRBV19 and TRBJ1-5; 11 bases fit TRBD1. V trimming: 8 bases; J trimming: 6 bases; junction bases outside the gene matches: 3. The CDR3 totals 13 residues. Per germline, CDR1 LNHDA and CDR2 SQIVND (reference sequence). The CDR3 sequence: CASGQGASQPQHF. The CDR3, as DNA: TGTGCCAGTGGACAGGGGGCGAGTCAGCCCCAGCATTTT.

A single count supports this clone. The CDR3 region is CAWSVSGRNIQYF. CDR3 nucleotides: TGTGCCTGGAGTGTATCGGGGAGAAACATTCAGTACTTC. J is TRBJ2-4 and V is TRBV30; TRBD2 might be the D (5 bases). The CDR3 length is 13 residues. Germline-derived CDR1 and CDR2 are GTSNPN and SVGIG (reference sequence). Trimming shortened V by 0 bases and J by 6 bases, and 9 bases separated the two germline ends. Variable domain in full (rest from reference TRBV30 and TRBJ2-4): SQTIHQWPATLVQPVGSPLSLECTVEGTSNPNLYWYRQAAGRGLQLLFYSVGIGQISSEVPQNLSASRPQDRQFILSSKKLLLSDSGFYLCAWSVSGRNIQYFGAGTRLSVL.

J is TRBJ2-1 and V is TRBV9; no clear D gene. Trimming pared 0 bases from V and 8 bases from J, leaving 12 bases between. The germline CDR1 and CDR2 sequences are SGDLS and YYNGEE. The CDR3 consists of 14 residues. The DNA for the CDR3 is TGTGCCAGCAGCGTAGGTTTAGTGGTCGATGAGCAGTTCTTC. Its protein is CASSVGLVVDEQFF.

The chain employs TRBV6-5 and TRBJ2-1; 7 bases agree with TRBD1. Losses at the gene ends were 6 bases for V and 10 bases for J; bases not matched to a gene: 9. The CDR3 is 13 residues long. Germline V gives CDR1 MNHEY, CDR2 SVGAGI. In DNA, the CDR3 is TGTGCCAGCAGACCCCAGGGGGTAGGGGAGCAGTTCTTC. Residues: CASRPQGVGEQFF.

The genes are TRBV6-5 and TRBJ1-5; a possible D gene is TRBD1 (5 bases). Trimming took 8 bases from V and 5 from J, leaving 13 bases between them. Looked up from germline, CDR1 is MNHEY and CDR2 is SVGAGI. This CDR3 contains 13 residues. The DNA for the CDR3 is TGTGCCAGCGCCAACGGGGGAGATCAGCCCCAGCATTTT. Residues: CASANGGDQPQHF.

The chain employs TRBV5-5 and TRBJ2-1; 16 nucleotides line up with TRBD2. Germline V gene data show CDR1 as SGHKS and CDR2 as YYEKEE (reference sequence). CDR3 length equals 17 residues. With V trimmed by 2 bases and J by 10 bases, 9 bases remained unmatched. CDR3 sequence (DNA): TGTGCCAGCAGCTTTCCAGAGGGACTAGCGGGGGGGCCCGAGCAGTTCTTC. Protein: CASSFPEGLAGGPEQFF.

Points on this clone: The same CDR3 can be traced to other DNA sequences in this sample. The chain uses TRBV3-1 (or the pseudogene TRBV3-2) and TRBJ1-1; D ambiguous. V was cut by 1 base and J by 1 base, with 4 bases left in between. CDR3 length: 13 amino acids. Germline CDR1 and CDR2: LGHDT and YNNKEL (reference sequence). CDR3 in DNA: TGTGCCAGCAGCCAAGTGCGGAACACTGAAGCTTTCTTT. Protein sequence: CASSQVRNTEAFF.

The V call is TRBV2, the J call TRBJ1-2; 7 bases are a match to TRBD1. V dropped 2 bases and J dropped 4; count of bases not matched to a gene: 7. The germline V gene has CDR1 SNHLY and CDR2 FYNNEI. This CDR3 comprises 15 residues. CDR3 sequence (DNA): TGTGCCAGCAGTGAACGGCGGGACAGCGCCTATGGCTACACCTTC. It yields the protein CASSERRDSAYGYTF.

The V gene is TRBV4-2, the J gene TRBJ2-7; the D gene is possibly TRBD1 (6 bases). Germline V CDR1 and CDR2: LGHNA, YNFKEQ. The V end lost 0 bases, the J end lost 0 bases, and 21 bases lay between the germline ends. This CDR3 has 19 amino acids. For the CDR3, the DNA is TGTGCCAGCAGCCAAGATAAAACAGGGCCCTCTCTTAGCTCCTACGAGCAGTACTTC. Amino acids: CASSQDKTGPSLSSYEQYF.

J is TRBJ1-2 and V is TRBV18; D remains ambiguous. Per germline, CDR1 KGHSH and CDR2 LQKENI. V lost 6 bases and J 6 bases, leaving 20 bases between the germline ends. This CDR3 has 15 residues. The CDR3 loop reads CASSSNRGWGDGYTF. The DNA for the CDR3 is TGTGCCAGCTCTTCGAACCGGGGTTGGGGAGATGGCTACACCTTC.

This clone was recorded only once. CDR3 sequence reads: CASSGAGTSDTDTQYF. DNA of the CDR3: TGCGCCAGCAGCGGAGCCGGGACTAGCGACACAGATACGCAGTATTTT. The chain couples TRBV5-1 to TRBJ2-3, with 10 bases fitting TRBD2. The V segment lost 4 bases and the J segment 2 bases; nucleotides outside the gene matches: 7. Germline CDR1 and CDR2: SGHRS and YFSETQ. This CDR3 contains 16 residues.

As regards this clone: An end of the junction does not agree with germline; a read error may underlie this. The chain is built from TRBV6-5 and TRBJ1-5; 8 nucleotides align to TRBD1. The V gene's germline CDR1 is MNHEY and CDR2 SVGAGI. The CDR3 runs to 14 residues. The CDR3 DNA follows: TGTGTCAGCCGCGGACAGGGCACCAATCAGCCCCAGCATTTT. This gives the protein CVSRGQGTNQPQHF.